Listed below are T cell receptor beta chains from one sample, sequenced in a study of Ad26.COV2.S vaccination and SARS-CoV-2 variants. Profiling relied on immunoSEQ multiplex PCR, and the TCRdb table lists in-frame clones only, not all of them. The table shows roughly 400,000 clones, with about 91% occurring only once. This specimen was peripheral blood, taken in a trial of Ad26.COV2.S vaccine versus placebo. Receptor source: a person aged 18 to 59 who received the Ad26.COV2.S COVID-19 vaccine or a placebo. The CDR3 runs from the conserved cysteine through the conserved F or W. Each record gives: clone size, D gene, V gene, J gene, CDR3 protein, CDR3 DNA. D genes are given only for firm matches. Not every row has a clone size; where given, it reads once, few, many or a size class.

-	TRBD2	TRBV24-1	TRBJ2-1	CATSDSLAGLYNEQFF	TGTGCCACCAGTGATTCCCTAGCGGGACTTTACAATGAGCAGTTCTTC
few	-	TRBV5-5	TRBJ2-1	CASSWEVGGSYNEQFF	TGTGCCAGCAGCTGGGAGGTAGGGGGCTCCTACAATGAGCAGTTCTTC
-	-	TRBV27	TRBJ2-7	CASSPRGAEQYF	TGTGCCAGCAGTCCACGGGGGGCAGAGCAGTACTTC
-	-	TRBV28	TRBJ1-2	CASSLPPDSYGYTF	TGTGCCAGCAGTTTACCCCCGGACAGCTATGGCTACACCTTC
-	-	TRBV30	TRBJ1-1	CAWSDRSDTEAFF	TGTGCCTGGAGTGACCGATCTGACACTGAAGCTTTCTTT
-	-	TRBV12-3/TRBV12-4	TRBJ1-2	CASSPTGGYGYTF	TGTGCCAGCAGTCCGACGGGGGGCTATGGCTACACCTTC
-	TRBD2	TRBV7-2	TRBJ2-7	CASSLGGRLSYEQYF	TGTGCCAGCAGCTTAGGCGGGAGACTTTCCTACGAGCAGTACTTC
-	TRBD2	TRBV4-3	TRBJ2-3	CASSQESGLAGRLTPPDTQYF	TGCGCCAGCAGCCAAGAAAGTGGACTAGCGGGCCGTCTCACTCCCCCAGATACGCAGTATTTT
few	-	TRBV7-2	TRBJ2-7	CASSQTRQKPYEQYF	TGTGCCAGCAGCCAAACCCGACAGAAACCATACGAGCAGTACTTC
-	TRBD2	TRBV5-5	TRBJ2-1	CASSLAGDRGNEQFF	TGTGCCAGCAGCCTAGCGGGAGATAGGGGGAATGAGCAGTTCTTC
few	TRBD1	TRBV19	TRBJ1-5	CASRYRGGQPQHF	TGTGCCAGTAGATACAGGGGGGGTCAGCCCCAGCATTTT
-	TRBD2	TRBV7-6	TRBJ2-5	CASSFGTSATRQETQYF	TGTGCCAGCAGCTTTGGGACTAGCGCCACAAGACAAGAGACCCAGTACTTC
-	-	TRBV9	TRBJ2-2	CASTAGAGELFF	TGTGCCAGCACCGCCGGGGCCGGGGAGCTGTTTTTT
-	-	TRBV13	TRBJ1-6	CASSLWGAGSPLHF	TGTGCCAGCAGCTTATGGGGGGCTGGGTCACCCCTCCACTTT
-	-	TRBV5-6	TRBJ1-1	CASSLSGDTEAFF	TGTGCCAGCAGCTTGTCAGGGGACACTGAAGCTTTCTTT
-	TRBD2	TRBV30	TRBJ2-3	CAWAKGLAGADTQYF	TGTGCCTGGGCCAAGGGACTAGCGGGTGCAGATACGCAGTATTTT
-	-	TRBV28	TRBJ2-7	CASSFSWSLSGLSNSYEQYF	TGTGCCAGCAGTTTCTCATGGAGTCTGTCAGGACTGTCGAACTCCTACGAGCAGTACTTC
once	-	TRBV6-5	TRBJ1-2	CASSHPGGNYGYTF	TGTGCCAGCAGTCACCCGGGCGGGAACTATGGCTACACCTTC
-	TRBD1	TRBV5-6	TRBJ2-5	CASRLRDRGLETQYF	TGTGCCAGCAGACTGCGGGACAGGGGGCTGGAGACCCAGTACTTC
-	TRBD1	TRBV15	TRBJ2-7	CATSRESGRGQDEQYF	TGTGCCACCAGCAGAGAGTCGGGCAGGGGGCAAGACGAGCAGTACTTC